Each of the 18 T cell receptor beta chains below was sequenced from the same sample in a study of blood T cell repertoires in COVID-19. Libraries were prepared by immunoSEQ multiplex PCR; TCRdb keeps only in-frame clonotypes and omits some of them. The data show some 250,000 clones, with around 83% seen just once and 4.5% to 6.5% held by the top ten. The sample was peripheral blood. The receptor set was obtained from an elderly man with acute or convalescent COVID-19.

The V and J genes are TRBV27 and TRBJ1-2; D is possibly TRBD1 (5 bases). There are 15 residues in the CDR3. With 1 base removed from V and 8 bases from J, the gap between germline ends came to 17 bases. Germline loops: CDR1 MNHEY, CDR2 SMNVEV (reference sequence). The CDR3 protein is CASSLWGGGDYGYTF. The CDR3 DNA reads as TGTGCCAGCAGTTTATGGGGCGGAGGGGATTACGGCTACACCTTC.

This clone was counted once. This chain uses TRBV7-6 with TRBJ2-2; 7 nucleotides line up with TRBD1. The CDR3 consists of 15 residues. Germline CDR1 reads SGHVS; CDR2 reads FNYEAQ. V dropped 5 bases and J dropped 6; count of bases not matched to a gene: 9. The CDR3 DNA follows: TGTGCCAGCAGCCGACGGGACAGCGAGGCCGGGGAGCTGTTTTTT. Translated, it gives CASSRRDSEAGELFF.

This clone was detected once. The J gene is TRBJ2-7, the V gene TRBV5-5; perhaps TRBD2 as D (6 bases). Looked up from germline, CDR1 is SGHKS and CDR2 is YYEKEE (reference sequence). V was cut by 3 bases and J by 3 bases, with 7 bases left in between. The CDR3 covers 12 residues. The CDR3 sequence: CASSSGLYEQYF. The CDR3 DNA reads as TGTGCCAGCAGCTCGGGACTCTACGAGCAGTACTTC.

In its sample, this clone was seen once. This sequence joins TRBV3-1 (or the pseudogene TRBV3-2) and TRBJ2-1, with D possibly being TRBD2 (6 bases). Trimming took off 0 bases at V and 7 bases at J, with 7 bases between the two ends. The CDR3 has 13 amino acids. CDR1 LGHDT and CDR2 YNNKEL come from the germline V gene (reference sequence). CDR3 residues: CASSQEGGNEQFF. CDR3 bases: TGTGCCAGCAGCCAAGAGGGGGGAAATGAGCAGTTCTTC.

This chain connects TRBV9 to TRBJ1-6; D is undetermined. The germline V gene encodes CDR1 SGDLS and CDR2 YYNGEE. The V and J ends lost 0 bases and 5 bases respectively, with 6 bases between them. CDR3 length: 14 residues. CDR3 sequence reads: CASSVAGNNSPLHF. As DNA, the CDR3 is TGTGCCAGCAGCGTAGCGGGGAATAATTCACCCCTCCACTTT.

CDR3 residues: CASMVLLNYGYTF. CDR3 bases: TGTGCCAGTATGGTACTTCTGAACTATGGCTACACCTTC. The rearrangement links TRBV19 to TRBJ1-2; D remains ambiguous. Trimming took off 7 bases at V and 2 bases at J, with 11 bases between the two ends. The CDR3 runs to 13 residues. The germline gives CDR1 LNHDA, CDR2 SQIVND (reference sequence).

V usage is TRBV7-9 and J usage is TRBJ2-7; TRBD1 aligns across 7 bases. CDR1 SEHNR and CDR2 FQNEAQ come from the germline V gene (reference sequence). This CDR3 is built from 16 residues. The junction had 17 bases not matched to a gene; V was cut back by 5 bases and J by 7 bases. The CDR3 loop is CASSATGNPRGEEQYF. For the CDR3, the DNA is TGTGCCAGCAGCGCGACAGGGAATCCCCGGGGTGAGGAGCAGTACTTC.

The rearrangement uses TRBV11-2 and TRBJ2-7; D is undetermined. Germline V CDR1 and CDR2: SGHAT, FQNNGV. The germline V and J ends were trimmed by 1 base and 3 bases, with 4 bases remaining between them. CDR3 size: 12 residues. This chain's CDR3 is CASSLARYEQYF. The CDR3 DNA sequence: TGTGCCAGCAGCTTAGCTCGCTACGAGCAGTACTTC.

The chain is built from TRBV10-2 and TRBJ1-4; a weak D match, TRBD1 (5 bases). Trimming left V 10 bases short and J 13 bases short, with 13 bases between. CDR1 WSHSY and CDR2 SAAADI come from the germline V gene. This CDR3 comprises 10 residues. CDR3 sequence (DNA): TGCGCCACCCGCGACGGGGGACTGTTTTTT. Its translation is CATRDGGLFF.

The rearrangement uses TRBV2 and TRBJ1-2, with a tentative D call TRBD1 (6 bases). This CDR3 spans 13 amino acids. Germline CDR1 SNHLY, CDR2 FYNNEI. The DNA for the CDR3 is TGTGCTGGCAGGGGCGCTGTTAACTATGGCTACACCTTC. This gives the protein CAGRGAVNYGYTF.

The chain employs TRBV12-3 or TRBV12-4 and TRBJ1-1; D is unresolved. The CDR3 contains 13 residues. Between the trimmed V and J ends, which lost 4 bases and 0 bases, there was a span of 6 bases. The CDR3 bases are TGTGCCAGCAGTTATAACATGAACACTGAAGCTTTCTTT. It translates to CASSYNMNTEAFF.

CDR3 sequence reads: CASSLAAGTYTGELFF. The CDR3 region has the DNA TGTGCCAGCAGCTTGGCGGCAGGGACTTACACCGGGGAGCTGTTTTTT. The gene calls are TRBV5-6 and TRBJ2-2, with D possibly being TRBD2 (6 bases). The CDR3 extends over 16 amino acids. The germline CDR1 and CDR2 sequences are SGHDT and YYEEEE. Trimming removed 0 bases at V and 3 bases at J, with 12 bases between.

The V call is TRBV4-1, the J call TRBJ1-1, with D possibly being TRBD1 (5 bases). Per germline, CDR1 MGHRA and CDR2 YSYEKL. V lost 0 bases and J 5 bases, leaving 13 bases between the germline ends. The CDR3 is 15 amino acids. Here the CDR3 DNA reads TGCGCCAGCAGCCAAGACCTTCGGGGGACGACTGAAGCTTTCTTT. Translating it yields CASSQDLRGTTEAFF.

This chain uses TRBV28 with TRBJ2-1; the D is unclear. The germline V and J ends were trimmed by 4 bases and 5 bases, with 15 bases remaining between them. This CDR3 has 15 residues. Germline values: CDR1 MDHEN, CDR2 SYDVKM. CDR3 loop: CASSYYPSTNNEQFF. Here the CDR3 DNA reads TGTGCCAGCAGTTACTATCCGAGTACTAACAATGAGCAGTTCTTC.

Note on this clone: A single base separates this from a much larger clone, so it may be a read error. The chain recombines TRBV27 with TRBJ2-2; D gene uncertain. The CDR3 totals 12 residues. Germline V gene lookup returns CDR1 MNHEY and CDR2 SMNVEV (reference sequence). The V gene lost 1 base and the J gene lost 6 bases, with 3 bases spanning the gap. In DNA form, the CDR3 reads TGTGCCAGCAGTTTATTAGCCGGGGAGCTGTTTTTT. The encoded protein is CASSLLAGELFF.

The chain carries TRBV27 and TRBJ2-5; D is perhaps TRBD2 (6 bases). The CDR3 contains 16 residues. V dropped 0 bases and J dropped 1 base, with 12 bases sitting between them. CDR1 is MNHEY, CDR2 SMNVEV, per germline (reference sequence). The chain's CDR3 is CASSLSISGPQETQYF. The DNA for the CDR3 is TGTGCCAGCAGTTTATCGATTAGCGGACCCCAAGAGACCCAGTACTTC.

The rearrangement joins TRBV25-1 to TRBJ1-3; 9 nucleotides agree with TRBD1. The CDR3 length is 16 residues. Germline values: CDR1 MGHDK, CDR2 SYGVNS. V dropped 3 bases and J dropped 1; count of bases not matched to a gene: 4. The CDR3 here is CASSDTGTGSGNTIYF. For the CDR3, the DNA is TGTGCCAGCAGTGATACCGGGACAGGGTCTGGAAACACCATATATTTT.

V is TRBV28 and J is TRBJ2-6, with unresolved D. CDR1 and CDR2 (germline): MDHEN, SYDVKM. The V gene lost 8 bases and the J gene lost 1 base, with 6 bases spanning the gap. The CDR3 runs 13 residues. CDR3 sequence: CASGRSGANVLTF. CDR3 bases: TGTGCCAGCGGTAGATCTGGGGCCAACGTCCTGACTTTC.